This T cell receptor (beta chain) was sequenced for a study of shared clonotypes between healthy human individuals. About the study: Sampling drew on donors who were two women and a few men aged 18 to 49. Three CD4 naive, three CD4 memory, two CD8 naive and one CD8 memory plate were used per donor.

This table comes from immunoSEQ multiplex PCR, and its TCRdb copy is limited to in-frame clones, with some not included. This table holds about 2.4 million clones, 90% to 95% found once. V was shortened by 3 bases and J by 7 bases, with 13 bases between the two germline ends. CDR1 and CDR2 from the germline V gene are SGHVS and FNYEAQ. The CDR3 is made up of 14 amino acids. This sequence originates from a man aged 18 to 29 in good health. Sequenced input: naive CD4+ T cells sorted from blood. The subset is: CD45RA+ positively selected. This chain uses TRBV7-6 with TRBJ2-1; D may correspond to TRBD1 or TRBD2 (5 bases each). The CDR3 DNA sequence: TGTGCCAGCAGCTTGGGGGTACCGGGGAATGAGCAGTTCTTC. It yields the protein CASSLGVPGNEQFF.